This T cell receptor beta chain was profiled in a study of low-dose radiotherapy and immunotherapy resistance in tumors. Primers used for first-strand cDNA, a TRAV- and TRBV-specific set, covered both alpha and beta chains. TCRs were amplified for 15 to 20 PCR cycles with a constant-region primer and V-primer adapter. From the reads, TCRdb called clonotypes with MiXCR, one entry per CDR3 protein. The sample includes 64,000 or so distinct CDR3 sequences, 26% of them seen just once. Time point in this sample: before trial treatment. The V gene lost 1 base and the J gene lost 5 bases, with 5 bases spanning the gap. The CDR3 length is 13 residues. Germline-derived CDR1 and CDR2 are KGHDR and SFDVKD. This clonotype counts as medium-sized.

The receptor was isolated from a male donor with rectosigmoid adenocarcinoma. This chain uses TRBV24-1 with TRBJ2-1; D gene unclear. This specimen consisted of PBMCs, obtained before treatment. CDR3 residues: CATSDFAHNEQFF. For the CDR3, the DNA is TGTGCCACCAGTGATTTTGCCCACAATGAGCAGTTCTTC.